The 9 T cell receptor beta chains listed next were all sequenced from one sample in a study of response to subunit inactivated influenza vaccine. TCRdb recomputed calls from the RT-PCR reads with MiXCR, one row per CDR3 protein. This table holds roughly 540,000 distinct CDR3 sequences, around 21% found once. These sequences were also reported in another study, on T cells expressing NK-cell markers. As reported in that work: Synthesis of TCR beta cDNA relied on 5'RACE template switching carrying UMIs.

This sample comprised CD4+ T cells sorted from PBMCs, obtained 11 to 12 days after vaccination. These receptors all stem from a man aged 45-60 years who received an inactivated influenza vaccine.

V usage is TRBV5-1 and J usage is TRBJ2-7; TRBD1 might be the D (6 bases). Germline V CDR1 and CDR2: SGHRS, YFSETQ. The germline V and J ends were trimmed by 4 bases and 3 bases, with 17 bases remaining between them. This CDR3 has 15 amino acids. The CDR3 nucleotides are TGCGCCAGCAGCCTCCTGTCGACAGGCCTCTACGAGCAGTACTTC. It codes for CASSLLSTGLYEQYF.

A remark on this clonotype: At one end, the junction sequence differs from germline, possibly due to a read error. V is TRBV6-2 or TRBV6-3 and J is TRBJ2-5; 7 bases line up with TRBD2. Germline assignment: CDR1 MNHEY and CDR2 SVGEGT. This CDR3 contains 15 residues. CDR3 loop: CASSQSSSGSMGLDF. Written as DNA, the CDR3 is TGTGCCAGCAGTCAGAGTAGTAGCGGGTCGATGGGGTTAGACTTC.

This clonotype has just a few counts. The CDR3 here is CASSQDIQRSQQFF. CDR3 bases: TGCGCCAGCAGCCAAGATATTCAGAGGTCGCAGCAGTTCTTC. V gene TRBV4-3 combines with J gene TRBJ2-1; D remains unclear. This CDR3 is 14 amino acids long. Per germline, CDR1 LGHNA and CDR2 YSLEER. The V gene lost 0 bases and the J gene lost 11 bases, with 14 bases spanning the gap.

The chain uses TRBV12-3 or TRBV12-4 and TRBJ2-1; 15 bases align to TRBD2. J lost 9 bases, V lost 0 bases, and 3 bases had no gene match. This CDR3 spans 16 amino acids. CDR3 DNA: TGTGCCAGCAGTTTAGCTGGACTAGCGGGGGGGGGTGAGCAGTTCTTC. This encodes CASSLAGLAGGGEQFF.

V is TRBV10-3 and J is TRBJ1-5, with 7 nucleotides matching TRBD1. This CDR3 region has 13 residues. Losses at the gene ends were 10 bases for V and 4 bases for J; bases not matched to a gene: 7. CDR1 and CDR2 (germline): ENHRY, SYGVKD. The CDR3 bases are TGTGCCACCAGGGGGGCGAGGAATCAGCCCCAGCATTTT. Translating it yields CATRGARNQPQHF.

The chain links TRBV9 to TRBJ1-2, with 10 bases matching TRBD1. The CDR3 totals 14 residues. Germline lookup yields CDR1 SGDLS and CDR2 YYNGEE. V trimming: 4 bases; J trimming: 6 bases; junction bases outside the gene matches: 6. DNA of the CDR3: TGTGCCAGCAGCCAGACAGGGGGCAGGCATGGCTACACCTTC. Translation: CASSQTGGRHGYTF.

This clonotype was seen a few times. The rearrangement uses TRBV24-1 and TRBJ2-1, with unresolved D. The germline gives CDR1 KGHDR, CDR2 SFDVKD. The CDR3 length is 13 residues. Trimming took off 0 bases at V and 7 bases at J, with 6 bases between the two ends. In DNA, the CDR3 is TGTGCCACCAGTGATTTGCTAGGGAATGAGCAGTTCTTC. It translates to CATSDLLGNEQFF.

The chain employs TRBV28 and TRBJ2-4, with D perhaps matching TRBD2 (5 bases). The CDR3 is 15 residues long. Trimming removed 3 bases at V and 3 bases at J, with 12 bases between. In germline, CDR1 is MDHEN, CDR2 SYDVKM. The DNA of the CDR3 is TGTGCCAGCAGTTTTTTAGCGTCCGGCAAAAACATTCAGTACTTC. Residues: CASSFLASGKNIQYF.

V is TRBV27 and J is TRBJ1-5; D perhaps matches TRBD1 (6 bases). CDR1 is MNHEY and CDR2 is SMNVEV in the germline V gene (reference sequence). Trimming took 5 bases from V and 0 from J, leaving 8 bases between them. CDR3 length: 14 residues. CDR3 sequence reads: CASSVDSSNQPQHF. The CDR3 DNA follows: TGTGCCAGCAGTGTGGACAGTAGCAATCAGCCCCAGCATTTT.